Listed below are T cell receptor beta chains from one sample, sequenced in a study of Graves' ophthalmopathy and Graves' hyperthyroidism. In TCRdb, the multiplex PCR reads were re-called with MiXCR into one record per CDR3 protein. The table has roughly 400,000 distinct CDR3 sequences, 15% seen once. Sequencing input: peripheral blood. All receptors come from a woman aged 18 to 35 with stable Graves' hyperthyroidism. Each CDR3 is given with its conserved first and last residue. A D gene is named only where the DNA matches it firmly. Clone size is given for some rows only: seen once, a few or many times, or a class if the clone is expanded.

D gene	V gene	J gene	clone size	CDR3 protein	CDR3 DNA
-	TRBV5-1	TRBJ1-1	many	CASSGKPKLNTEAFF	TGCGCCAGCAGTGGGAAGCCAAAATTGAACACTGAAGCTTTCTTT
-	TRBV12-3/TRBV12-4	TRBJ2-2	many	CASSPTLLSGNTGELFF	TGTGCCAGCAGTCCGACTCTCCTTTCGGGAAACACCGGGGAGCTGTTTTTT
-	TRBV19	TRBJ2-2	-	CASSIGRLETGELFF	TGTGCCAGTAGTATTGGAAGGTTAGAAACCGGGGAGCTGTTTTTT
TRBD1	TRBV12-3/TRBV12-4	TRBJ1-1	many	CASSGYRGRGEAFF	TGTGCCAGCAGTGGATACAGGGGGCGAGGAGAAGCTTTCTTT
TRBD2	TRBV20-1	TRBJ2-7	few	CSARAGPGGEQYF	TGCAGTGCTAGAGCGGGGCCGGGAGGGGAGCAGTACTTC
-	TRBV6-2/TRBV6-3	TRBJ1-4	many	CASRSWDTTTNEKLFF	TGTGCCAGCAGGTCCTGGGACACTACAACTAATGAAAAACTGTTTTTT
-	TRBV10-2	TRBJ2-7	few	CAAGDLYEQYF	TGCGCCGCCGGGGACCTCTACGAGCAGTACTTC
TRBD2	TRBV11-2	TRBJ2-7	-	CASSLDLDGYGGGYEQYF	TGTGCCAGCAGCTTAGATCTTGACGGGTACGGCGGGGGCTACGAGCAGTACTTC
-	TRBV7-3	TRBJ1-2	many	CASSLIEGGGYTF	TGTGCCAGCAGCTTAATCGAGGGGGGTGGCTACACCTTC
-	TRBV25-1	TRBJ2-7	many	CASSDNVGNEQYF	TGTGCCAGCAGTGACAATGTAGGCAACGAGCAGTACTTC
TRBD1	TRBV19	TRBJ1-1	many	CASNQGARDTEAFF	TGTGCCAGTAACCAGGGGGCGAGGGACACTGAAGCTTTCTTT
-	TRBV30	TRBJ2-2	-	CAWTRTLTGELFF	TGTGCCTGGACGCGGACACTCACCGGGGAGCTGTTTTTT
TRBD2	TRBV5-1	TRBJ2-7	many	CASSLAAAGVTYEQYF	TGCGCCAGCAGCTTGGCAGCAGCGGGGGTTACCTACGAGCAGTACTTC
-	TRBV6-1	TRBJ1-2	once	CASSNIGQNYGYTF	TGTGCCAGCAGTAATATAGGACAGAACTATGGCTACACCTTC
-	TRBV3-1	TRBJ1-2	few	CASSPLLGRNYGYTF	TGTGCCAGCAGCCCACTTCTGGGACGGAACTATGGCTACACCTTC
TRBD1	TRBV5-6	TRBJ2-7	many	CASSSDIRDRGSEQYF	TGTGCCAGCAGCTCAGATATCCGGGACAGGGGTTCCGAGCAGTACTTC
-	TRBV20-1	TRBJ2-7	many	CSAGLTLSSYEQYF	TGCAGTGCTGGTTTGACTCTTAGCTCCTACGAGCAGTACTTC
-	TRBV19	TRBJ1-1	many	CASTWGRDEAFF	TGTGCCAGTACTTGGGGCAGGGACGAAGCTTTCTTT
TRBD1	TRBV6-2/TRBV6-3	TRBJ2-4	many	CASSYPGGTALAKNIQYF	TGTGCCAGCAGTTACCCAGGTGGGACAGCACTAGCCAAAAACATTCAGTACTTC
-	TRBV12-3/TRBV12-4	TRBJ2-7	-	CASTQSYEQYF	TGTGCCAGCACCCAGTCATACGAGCAGTACTTC
TRBD2	TRBV12-3/TRBV12-4	TRBJ2-3	-	CASRETSGGRLTQYF	TGTGCCAGCAGAGAGACTAGCGGAGGGAGACTTACGCAGTATTTT
TRBD1	TRBV24-1	TRBJ2-2	many	CATSDIRDRLRGELFF	TGTGCCACCAGTGACATCCGGGACAGGTTACGCGGGGAGCTGTTTTTT
-	TRBV25-1	TRBJ1-2	many	CASSPTGGSAYGYTF	TGTGCCAGCAGCCCTACAGGAGGGTCGGCCTATGGCTACACCTTC
TRBD2	TRBV15	TRBJ2-3	many	CATSLRGGTDTQYF	TGTGCCACCAGCTTGCGGGGGGGCACAGATACGCAGTATTTT
TRBD1	TRBV6-1	TRBJ2-2	many	CASSREQGAGAGELFF	TGTGCCAGCAGTAGGGAACAGGGGGCAGGAGCCGGGGAGCTGTTTTTT
TRBD1	TRBV12-5	TRBJ1-2	many	CASGSWTGLGGYTF	TGTGCTAGTGGTTCCTGGACAGGGCTAGGTGGCTACACCTTC
-	TRBV6-1	TRBJ1-5	many	CASSQLWAPNQPQHF	TGTGCCAGCAGTCAGCTATGGGCCCCAAATCAGCCCCAGCATTTT
TRBD1	TRBV6-2/TRBV6-3	TRBJ2-2	many	CASTADRATGELFF	TGTGCCAGCACCGCGGACAGGGCCACCGGGGAGCTGTTTTTT
-	TRBV19	TRBJ2-5	once	CASSKPTGREKETQYF	TGTGCCAGTAGTAAGCCCACAGGGAGGGAGAAAGAGACCCAGTACTTC
-	TRBV20-1	TRBJ1-2	-	CSARDNRNLMRGFYGYTF	TGCAGTGCTAGAGATAATAGGAATTTAATGCGGGGTTTCTATGGCTACACCTTC
-	TRBV12-5	TRBJ1-1	many	CASGLHHRVWVTEAFF	TGTGCTAGTGGTTTGCACCACAGGGTCTGGGTGACTGAAGCTTTCTTT
TRBD1	TRBV11-2	TRBJ1-3	many	CASSLGSGGGGNTIYF	TGTGCCAGCAGCTTAGGGTCAGGGGGAGGTGGAAACACCATATATTTT
-	TRBV15	TRBJ2-7	-	CATSTANQAHEQYF	TGTGCCACCAGCACAGCAAATCAAGCCCACGAGCAGTACTTC
-	TRBV6-5	TRBJ1-1	many	CASSFSGTEAFF	TGTGCCAGCAGTTTCTCTGGGACTGAAGCTTTCTTT
-	TRBV2	TRBJ2-7	-	CASSEANTYEQYF	TGTGCCAGCAGTGAGGCCAATACCTACGAGCAGTACTTC
-	TRBV12-3/TRBV12-4	TRBJ2-7	many	CASSPAHTYEQYF	TGTGCCAGCAGCCCCGCCCACACCTACGAGCAGTACTTC
-	TRBV6-5	TRBJ1-2	many	CASSQDPGYGYTF	TGTGCCAGCAGCCAAGACCCAGGCTATGGCTACACCTTC
-	TRBV5-1	TRBJ1-1	few	CASSLTGPTDTEAFF	TGCGCCAGCAGCTTGACAGGGCCTACGGACACTGAAGCTTTCTTT
-	TRBV6-2/TRBV6-3	TRBJ1-5	many	CASKDLRERGQPQHF	TGTGCCAGCAAAGATCTCAGGGAACGGGGGCAGCCCCAGCATTTT
-	TRBV10-2	TRBJ1-5	many	CASRTGTANQPQHF	TGCGCCAGCAGAACTGGGACTGCCAATCAGCCCCAGCATTTT
-	TRBV11-2	TRBJ2-2	-	CASSLGGSSNTGELFF	TGTGCCAGCAGCTTAGGGGGAAGTTCGAACACCGGGGAGCTGTTTTTT
TRBD1	TRBV7-9	TRBJ1-2	many	CASSPRDRENYGYTF	TGTGCCAGCAGCCCACGGGACAGGGAAAACTATGGCTACACCTTC
TRBD1	TRBV7-2	TRBJ1-1	many	CASSLAQTGLGTEAFF	TGTGCCAGCAGCTTAGCTCAGACAGGGTTAGGCACTGAAGCTTTCTTT
-	TRBV19	TRBJ1-2	few	CASNPLMDRANYGYTF	TGTGCCAGTAACCCCCTCATGGACCGAGCTAACTATGGCTACACCTTC
-	TRBV20-1	TRBJ1-3	-	CSAASGWFGDTIYF	TGCAGTGCCGCGTCAGGGTGGTTCGGAGACACCATATATTTT
-	TRBV7-3	TRBJ2-2	-	CASSHDRWGAGELFF	TGTGCCAGCAGCCATGATCGTTGGGGGGCCGGGGAGCTGTTTTTT
-	TRBV5-1	TRBJ1-1	many	CASSPAAGRGTEAFF	TGCGCCAGCAGCCCGGCGGCGGGGCGAGGGACTGAAGCTTTCTTT
TRBD1	TRBV4-1	TRBJ2-7	few	CASSHGPDRGTYEQYF	TGCGCCAGCAGCCACGGACCCGACAGGGGGACCTACGAGCAGTACTTC
TRBD1	TRBV5-1	TRBJ1-1	few	CASSSGTGYTEAFF	TGCGCCAGCAGCTCCGGGACAGGGTACACTGAAGCTTTCTTT